A selection of T cell receptor beta chains follows, all from one sample in a study of Tregs in tolerant kidney transplant recipients. Profiling relied on immunoSEQ multiplex PCR, and the TCRdb table lists in-frame clones only, not all of them. The sample comprises 240,000 or so clones, approximately 84% of which are singletons, and about 0.64% rests with the top ten. The sequenced sample consisted of CD4+ T cells from blood. The receptor source for this set is a human donor in good health. Both conserved end residues are part of each CDR3. The D gene is left open where the match is weak. The listing skips clone size in some rows; elsewhere it reads once, few, many or a size class.

j_gene,d_gene,abundance,v_gene,CDR3nt,CDR3aa
TRBJ2-7,TRBD2,-,TRBV5-8,TGTGCCAGCAGCTTTGGACTAGCGGGTTCCTACGAGCAGTACTTC,CASSFGLAGSYEQYF
TRBJ1-2,-,-,TRBV5-4,TGTGCCAGCAGCTTAAGGGACGGTTACTTCTATGGCTACACCTTC,CASSLRDGYFYGYTF
TRBJ2-1,TRBD1,-,TRBV5-1,TGCGCCAGCAGCATACAGGGACAGGGGGCGAGTGAGCAGTTCTTC,CASSIQGQGASEQFF
TRBJ2-3,-,-,TRBV6-1,TGTGCCAGCAGTGAAGCTTCAGCAACGATTCAGTATTTT,CASSEASATIQYF
TRBJ1-1,TRBD1,-,TRBV10-1,TGCGCCAGCAGCCACGAACAGGGGGCCACTGAAGCTTTCTTT,CASSHEQGATEAFF
TRBJ1-2,-,-,TRBV19,TGTGCCAGTAGCAAAATTCGGGGGTCCCACTATGGCTACACCTTC,CASSKIRGSHYGYTF
TRBJ2-7,TRBD1,-,TRBV10-1,TGCGCCAGCAGCCCGCAATTGGGACAGGGGGTTCACGAGGGCGAGCAGTACTTC,CASSPQLGQGVHEGEQYF
TRBJ2-7,-,-,TRBV6-6,TGTGCCAGCAGTTACTCCTCCCTACACGAGCAGTACTTC,CASSYSSLHEQYF
TRBJ2-3,TRBD2,-,TRBV11-2,TGTGCCAGCAGCCCCCGACTAGCGGGGCCCACAGATACGCAGTATTTT,CASSPRLAGPTDTQYF
TRBJ2-7,-,-,TRBV6-5,TGTGCCAGCAGTTACTCGCGGGTCCCGTCCTACGAGCAGTACTTC,CASSYSRVPSYEQYF
TRBJ2-4,-,-,TRBV18,TGTGCCAGCTCCGGAACGGTGAAAAACATTCAGTACTTC,CASSGTVKNIQYF
TRBJ2-3,-,-,TRBV4-1,TGCGCCAGCAGCCTCCTCAGCGCAGGGGTAAATCAGTATTTT,CASSLLSAGVNQYF
TRBJ2-1,TRBD2,-,TRBV6-4,TGTGCCAGCAGTGACTCCCAACGGACTAGCGGGAGGCACAATGAGCAGTTCTTC,CASSDSQRTSGRHNEQFF
TRBJ1-1,-,few,TRBV5-4,TGTGCCAGCAGCACAGACACAACAGGGACGACTGAAGCTTTCTTT,CASSTDTTGTTEAFF
TRBJ2-1,-,-,TRBV11-2,TGTGCCAGCAGCTTAGCGAGACAGTACAATGAGCAGTTCTTC,CASSLARQYNEQFF
TRBJ1-2,-,-,TRBV10-1,TGCGCCAGCAGTGCGGGGCCAGGCTATGGCTACACCTTC,CASSAGPGYGYTF
TRBJ1-1,TRBD1,-,TRBV19,TGTGCCAGTTCGGACAGGGGGAGACTGAACACTGAAGCTTTCTTT,CASSDRGRLNTEAFF
TRBJ1-3,-,once,TRBV5-8,TGTGCCAGCAGCTTGTGGGGGACTGGAAACACCATATATTTT,CASSLWGTGNTIYF
TRBJ1-5,-,-,TRBV7-9,TGTGCCAGCAGCTTATTGGGGGGTAGCGGTAGCAATCAGCCCCAGCATTTT,CASSLLGGSGSNQPQHF
TRBJ1-2,TRBD1,few,TRBV6-6,TGTGCCAGCTCTTACAGGGGGCGTTACTATGGCTACACCTTC,CASSYRGRYYGYTF
TRBJ2-7,TRBD2,-,TRBV9,TGTGCCAGCAGCCTACTACCCGGGACTAGCGGAGGCCGGGCAGAGCAGTACTTC,CASSLLPGTSGGRAEQYF
TRBJ1-1,-,few,TRBV19,TGTGCCAGTATAAACAGAAGGAACACTGAAGCTTTCTTT,CASINRRNTEAFF
TRBJ1-5,TRBD1,once,TRBV18,TGTGCCAGCTCACCCCCAGGGGACAGGGTGGGCCAGCCCCAGCATTTT,CASSPPGDRVGQPQHF
TRBJ2-1,TRBD2,few,TRBV4-1,TGCGCCAGCAGGCCGGGACTAGCGGGGAATAATGAGCAGTTCTTC,CASRPGLAGNNEQFF
TRBJ2-2,-,-,TRBV5-6,TGTGCCAGCAGCTTGATAGGATCCGTCGGGGAGCTGTTTTTT,CASSLIGSVGELFF